This TCR beta chain was sequenced in a study of T cells after yellow fever vaccination. Overall study findings and caveats: Once the booster was given, most primary-vaccination clones reappeared, at 95% to 98% for CD4 and roughly 91% for CD8.

Worth noting for this clonotype: Its antigen remains unidentified.

Deletions cut 7 bases from V and 10 bases from J, with 13 bases between. The V gene's germline CDR1 is SQVTM and CDR2 ANQGSEA. The CDR3 has 11 amino acids. TCRdb recomputed calls from the 5' RACE reads with MiXCR, one row per CDR3 protein. The table records under 550,000 distinct CDR3 sequences, roughly a fifth of them present only once. The V gene is TRBV29-1, the J gene TRBJ1-4; D unresolved. This TCR was sampled from a man aged 18 to 29 who received the YFV17D yellow fever vaccine. Specimen: PBMCs, collected 20 to 25 days after the first yellow fever vaccination. DNA of the CDR3: TGCAGCGGGATTCTGTTAGGAAAACTGTTTTTT. Translated, it gives CSGILLGKLFF.